Detailed here is one T cell receptor (beta chain). It has no known antigen specificity. Nothing much larger sits one base from this clone, and base qualities are not available. These data originate in a study of cytomegalovirus exposure and HLA in healthy donors (dated by TCRdb to about 2017). For the wider study: According to an earlier analysis of several hundred of the donors, about 180 million T cells yielded over 100 million unique TCR beta sequences and about 300 Gb of sequence data. An early release covering approximately 600 HLA-typed donors comprised approximately 290 gigabases of sequencing data and tens of millions of unique TCR sequences. Of the 300 to 400 genotyped donors, 65% to 90% fell in the genetic ancestry cluster associated with self-reported Caucasian donors. The study aimed to test whether cataloging public T cell receptors could reveal signatures of past pathogen exposure. The T cell repertoires of several hundred subjects were profiled by immunosequencing and related to cytomegalovirus serostatus. Along with the roughly 710-subject first cohort, a separate validation cohort of over 90 different subjects was used. High-throughput TCR immunosequencing, statistical association of individual TCRs with disease status, and machine learning were combined to predict cytomegalovirus infection status. A later analysis re-examined previously published TCR beta repertoires from more than 600 donors and added high-resolution HLA genotyping to investigate patterns of TCR occurrence. The later analysis used no new phenotypic data to find candidate immune exposures, relying instead on TCR beta sequences and their occurrence across donors. To decide whether each TCR beta V gene segment behaved as functional or pseudogenic, an earlier analysis of fewer than 750 of the donors relied on high-throughput TCR beta sequencing. Donor age, sex, ethnicity and CMV serostatus were collected together with the repertoire data. A later genetic analysis took genome-wide SNP genotypes for about three fifths of the roughly 670 donors and used that subset as a discovery cohort. All discovery cohort repertoires had been generated using a single sequencing platform. HLA typing included class I and class II loci at four-digit resolution. Typing coverage differed by locus: A, B, C, DRB1 and DQB1 were typed in roughly 620-630 donors, DQA1 in roughly 500, DPA1 in approximately 610, and DPB1 in just under 490. Five DR-DQ haplotypes were treated as single units for association and clustering because of strong linkage in the cohort. Among over 350 genotyped donors of the cohort, an average of approximately 250,000 unique TCR beta nucleotide sequences were sequenced per donor, roughly 18% of them non-productive. Paper-wide results and their limitations: Over 15 rarely observed V segments, including chromosome 9 orphons, were excluded from the earlier analysis of approximately 500 of the donors because counts were too low. Compared with the approximately 670-donor mean, donors in an Asian-associated ancestry cluster had fewer N-insertions in productive TCRs, according to a later genetic analysis. An earlier analysis of approximately 540 of the donors showed that most TCR beta V segments appeared in productive rearrangements either about 87% or about 30% of the time, which broadly matched IMGT annotations. A cluster of highly shared sequence variants was judged likely to represent a technical artifact of the sequencing pipeline. Most TCR sequences were seen in very few donors, while some public TCRs were found in many individuals. The classifier was reported to diagnose cytomegalovirus status with high specificity and sensitivity in both the original and validation cohorts. A total of roughly 160 TCR beta chains were listed by the study as associated with cytomegalovirus. The authors suggested that the approach could potentially be generalized to other disease states and immunological phenotypes. In a later analysis, HLA-associated TCR beta chains showed more clonal expansion and lower generation probabilities than non-associated chains that were equally common. According to a later analysis, most CMV-associated TCR beta chains appeared to be HLA-restricted, and the HLA associations seemed to be driven largely by CMV exposure. In vitro tests confirmed that a few of the cytomegalovirus-associated TCR beta chains recognize cytomegalovirus antigens. Strong co-occurrence of HLA alleles, especially DR and DQ, made assigning TCR associations to individual alleles difficult. Correlated functional status among segregating V segments might reflect linkage disequilibrium, but an unknown experimental factor could not be ruled out. Specific HLA alleles were associated with 16,951 TCR beta sequences at a false discovery rate of 0.05 in a later analysis. According to a later analysis, TCR association rates differed among HLA loci, with DRB1 alleles showing the most associated TCRs and HLA-C alleles showing the fewest. Because some donors lacked HLA typing at each locus, the association tests relied only on the typed subset. An association between a missense DCLRE1C variant and V-gene and J-gene trimming of TCR beta chains was found in a later genetic analysis and replicated in an independent cohort. This cohort had only TCR beta chains sequenced, and the lack of alpha or paired-chain data limited which features could be detected. A further reported finding was that TCR beta sequences accurately predicted the HLA-A and HLA-B alleles for most subjects in the first cohort. The only immune exposure information available for the cohort was CMV serostatus. According to a later analysis, parvovirus B19, influenza, CMV and Epstein-Barr virus appeared linked to several top co-occurrence clusters. The presence/absence analyses assumed that sequencing depth was roughly uniform across donors, and that assumption may not be true.

The library was generated by the immunoSEQ multiplex PCR assay. For the multiplex PCR, a mixture combining 60 forward primers for TCR Vbeta segments and 13 reverse primers for TCR Jbeta segments was used. Amplification of the CDR3 region of rearranged TCR beta genes was performed with a multiplex PCR assay on genomic DNA. On the Illumina HiSeq System, the amplified TCR beta libraries were sequenced as 87-base-pair reads. Per the authors' processing: Across the roughly 640 repertoires, a later analysis counted some 80 million unique TCR beta chains, 9.5 million to 13 million of which were shared by at least two donors. A nearest-neighbor algorithm error-corrected the raw reads and collapsed the reads into unique sequences, merging closely related sequences to remove PCR and sequencing errors. CDR3 sequences were aligned to IMGT reference sequences to assign V, D and J gene segments. Each retained sequence needed at least a six-nucleotide match to both a V gene segment and a J gene segment. Rearrangements were called productive when the CDR3 lacked stop codons and stayed in frame with V and J; all others were non-productive. Following IMGT convention, CDR3 was defined as the stretch from the second conserved V-encoded cysteine up to the conserved J-encoded phenylalanine. The earlier analysis of roughly 590 of the donors excluded any sequence lacking an unambiguous match to a single V gene segment. In an earlier analysis of around 600 of the donors, V segments were called functional above 56.7% productive rearrangements and were called segregating when the between-donor standard deviation exceeded 5%. A statistical classification framework was built for diagnosing cytomegalovirus status from the catalog of TCR beta chain sequences. A later analysis assigned V and J genes by comparing TCR nucleotide sequences with IMGT/GENE-DB human TR gene sequences. Using the TCRdist pipeline, a later analysis assigned CDR3 sequences along with most-parsimonious VDJ recombination scenarios. In a later analysis, every TCR beta chain was defined by the combination of its CDR3 amino acid sequence and its V-gene family, and reads without a unique V-gene family were dropped. As a way to deal with suspected cross-contamination and a sequencing artifact, a later analysis dropped roughly 600 nucleotide sequences that were highly shared and had low generation probability. A later analysis calculated a clonal expansion index for each public chain from normalized within-repertoire ranks of inferred template counts. In a later analysis, generation probabilities were computed using a VDJ recombination model fitted to out-of-frame rearrangements, and the results were checked against IGoR. In a later analysis, hypergeometric tests were used to score TCR-TCR, TCR-HLA and TCR-CMV co-occurrence, with a repertoire-size bias correction applied to TCR pairs. In a later analysis, false discovery rates were estimated by permuting HLA or CMV assignments 20 times. In a later analysis, co-occurring TCRs were grouped using DBSCAN, and TCRdist sequence similarity was added for clustering within HLA-allele-positive subsets. Repertoires with fewer than 30,000 or more than 120,000 public chains, plus five repertoires with anomalous nucleotide sharing, were excluded from co-occurrence clustering. The table comes from immuneACCESS by way of TCRdb, which keeps in-frame sequences with V and J called. Part of the clones is missing from these tables; in studies checked, under half for an unresolved V gene and the rest for unknown reasons. Clone size and the V and J calls come from that table; the DNA yielded D and trimming. Counted in this sample were roughly 100,000 clones; about 75% of them appeared once. The ten top clones hold about 10% of the sample.

In total, roughly 670 healthy bone marrow donors made up the cohort. At the time of sampling, every cohort member was nominally healthy, though immune exposures that went unrecorded were likely present. The donor was CMV seronegative and belonged to the group of 352 seronegative cohort members. Every donor gave a peripheral blood sample, and the peripheral blood mononuclear cells from that sample were used for TCR beta sequencing. The Qiagen DNeasy Blood Extraction Kit was used to extract genomic DNA from the blood cell samples. This receptor was obtained from a man aged 45-60 years in good health and CMV-seronegative. Sequencing was done on a sample of PBMCs.

The CDR3 protein sequence reads: CASSPRDRGTDTQYF. In nucleotides, the sequence is TGTGCCAGCAGCCCACGGGACAGGGGCACAGATACGCAGTATTTT. Rearrangement joined TRBV7-2 to TRBJ2-3, and 9 junctional nucleotides match TRBD1. Sequences SGHTA (CDR1) and FQGNSA (CDR2) are obtained from the germline V gene. Compared with germline, V lacks 5 bases and J lacks 1 base; bases without a gene match: 4. The CDR3, cysteine through phenylalanine, is 15 amino acids long. Just CDR3 DNA is preserved here, 45 bases in frame from base 1. This CDR3, with the reference TRBV7-2 and TRBJ2-3 proteins standing in past its ends, gives the full variable domain GAGVSQSPSNKVTEKGKDVELRCDPISGHTALYWYRQSLGQGLEFLIYFQGNSAPDKSGLPSDRFSAERTGGSVSTLTIQRTQQEDSAVYLCASSPRDRGTDTQYFGPGTRLTVL.